This T cell receptor (beta chain) is from a study of identical twins. The CDR3 loop spans 16 amino acids. In germline, CDR1 is SEHNR, CDR2 FQNEAQ (reference sequence). The table lists this clonotype with a few counts. TCRdb reprocessed the 5' RACE reads via MiXCR and lists one record per CDR3 protein. The sample carries some 1,600,000 distinct CDR3 sequences, about 31% recorded once. The chain recombines TRBV7-9 with TRBJ2-4; 12 nucleotides line up with TRBD2. The J call may be incorrect, as the DNA end agrees better with TRBJ2-7. Sequencing was done on a sample of cord blood. This TCR derives from a newborn girl in good health. CDR3 nucleotides: TGTGCCAGCAGCTTAGGACTAGCGGGAGAGAATTACGAGCAGTACTTC. Its protein is CASSLGLAGENYEQYF.